Listed below are T cell receptor beta chains from one sample, sequenced in a study of CD8 T cells in Susac syndrome. Each CDR3 protein is one row after TCRdb ran MiXCR on the immunoSEQ multiplex PCR reads. The sample lists 170,000 or so distinct CDR3 sequences; around 93% were seen once. Sequenced input: CD4+ T cells from PBMCs. The receptors derive from a human donor with multiple sclerosis. CDR3s include the opening cysteine and the closing phenylalanine or tryptophan. Each record gives: clone size, D gene, J gene, CDR3 length, V gene, CDR3 DNA, CDR3 protein. A D gene is named only where the DNA matches it firmly. Size is stated for part of the rows, as once, few or many counts, or as a class when the clone is expanded.

- | - | TRBJ2-5 | 13 | TRBV11-1 | TGTGCCAGCAGCTTAGCGAGGGAAGAGACCCAGTACTTC | CASSLAREETQYF
- | TRBD1 | TRBJ2-7 | 16 | TRBV11-2 | TGTGCCAGCAGCATCTTCCGACTTGACAGGGCCTACGAGCAGTACTTC | CASSIFRLDRAYEQYF
- | - | TRBJ1-1 | 14 | TRBV6-5 | TGTGCCAGCAGCCGTACCCGTGGGAACACTGAAGCTTTCTTT | CASSRTRGNTEAFF
once | - | TRBJ1-2 | 12 | TRBV20-1 | TGCAGTGCTCCTGGACAGTTCTATGGCTACACCTTC | CSAPGQFYGYTF
- | - | TRBJ1-2 | 12 | TRBV29-1 | TGCAGCGTGGTACAGGGTTTCGAGGGCTACACCTTC | CSVVQGFEGYTF
once | - | TRBJ1-5 | 15 | TRBV3-1 | TGTGCCAGCAGCCAATGGGGGGTTGACAATCAGCCCCAGCATTTT | CASSQWGVDNQPQHF
- | - | TRBJ2-6 | 14 | TRBV7-9 | TGTGCCAGCAGCCCCGTGTGGGGGGCCAACGTCCTGACTTTC | CASSPVWGANVLTF
- | TRBD1 | TRBJ1-2 | 14 | TRBV12-3/TRBV12-4 | TGTGCCAGCAGTTTCAGGGACAGTAACTATGGCTACACCTTC | CASSFRDSNYGYTF
- | TRBD2 | TRBJ2-3 | 16 | TRBV29-1 | TGCAGCGTTGAGGGGCGGGGGGGCCGTTACACAGATACGCAGTATTTT | CSVEGRGGRYTDTQYF
- | - | TRBJ2-3 | 16 | TRBV3-1 | TGTGCCAGCAGCCAAGGCGTACTTACTAGCACAGATACGCAGTATTTT | CASSQGVLTSTDTQYF
- | - | TRBJ1-6 | 14 | TRBV21-1 | TGTGCCAGCAGCACCCGACAGGGTAATTCACCCCTCCACTTT | CASSTRQGNSPLHF
- | TRBD2 | TRBJ2-3 | 14 | TRBV18 | TGTGCCAGCTCACTTAGCGGGAGCGCAGATACGCAGTATTTT | CASSLSGSADTQYF
once | - | TRBJ2-7 | 14 | TRBV9 | TGTGCCAGCAGCGTAGAGGTGCTCGGGGACGAGCAGTACTTC | CASSVEVLGDEQYF
few | - | TRBJ1-1 | 15 | TRBV7-9 | TGTGCCAGCAGCTTAGTGTCAGGGCGTATCGGTGAAGCTTTCTTT | CASSLVSGRIGEAFF
- | - | TRBJ1-1 | 15 | TRBV9 | TGTGCCAGCAGCAAAGAGACGGATATGAACACTGAAGCTTTCTTT | CASSKETDMNTEAFF
- | TRBD2 | TRBJ2-1 | 14 | TRBV27 | TGTGCCAGCAAATCGTTGGCTAGCGGGGTGGAGCAGTTCTTC | CASKSLASGVEQFF
- | - | TRBJ2-7 | 13 | TRBV7-3 | TGTGCCAGCAGCTTAACCCTCTGGGGCGAGCAGTACTTC | CASSLTLWGEQYF
once | - | TRBJ2-3 | 13 | TRBV6-5 | TGTGCCAGCAGTTCCGGGGGCTCATATACGCAGTATTTT | CASSSGGSYTQYF
- | - | TRBJ1-5 | 18 | TRBV23-1 | TGCGCCAGCATCTATCCCCTTCGATCTGGGGATAGCAATCAGCCCCAGCATTTT | CASIYPLRSGDSNQPQHF
once | - | TRBJ1-2 | 11 | TRBV29-1 | TGCAGCGTTACGACAGACTATGGCTACACCTTC | CSVTTDYGYTF
once | - | TRBJ2-3 | 13 | TRBV7-2 | TGTGCCAGCAACACGGGCTACACAGATACGCAGTATTTT | CASNTGYTDTQYF
once | TRBD2 | TRBJ2-3 | 14 | TRBV12-3/TRBV12-4 | TGTGCCAGCAGACTAGCGGAATTCGCAGATACGCAGTATTTT | CASRLAEFADTQYF
- | - | TRBJ1-1 | 11 | TRBV2 | TGTGCCAGCAGCCCCAGCACTGAAGCTTTCTTT | CASSPSTEAFF
- | - | TRBJ1-6 | 13 | TRBV30 | TGTGCCTGGCGTGTATTAACGGGTGGATCCCTCCACTTT | CAWRVLTGGSLHF
- | - | TRBJ2-3 | 15 | TRBV2 | TGTGCCAGCAGTGATTGGGAGCCTAACACAGATACGCAGTATTTT | CASSDWEPNTDTQYF
few | TRBD2 | TRBJ2-5 | 15 | TRBV12-3/TRBV12-4 | TGTGCCAGCAGTACCCCAGCGGGAGGGCTCGAGACCCAGTACTTC | CASSTPAGGLETQYF
- | TRBD1 | TRBJ1-1 | 18 | TRBV15 | TGTGCCACCAGCAGCGGTGGAGGGGGCAGGATTCTTAACACTGAAGCTTTCTTT | CATSSGGGGRILNTEAFF
- | - | TRBJ2-7 | 16 | TRBV5-1 | TGCGCCAGCAGCTTCGGACGTCCGGGACCCCCCTACGAGCAGTACTTC | CASSFGRPGPPYEQYF